These 23 T cell receptor beta chains came from one sample sequenced in a study of beta chain features in type 1 diabetes. Investigators reverse transcribed all isolated RNA, so they sequenced expressed TCRB transcripts. Only in-frame clones appear in the TCRdb table, and some are missing; sequencing was by immunoSEQ multiplex PCR. Altogether tens of thousands of clones are present, under 35% being singletons, with the ten largest covering about 0.48%. Sequencing was carried out using stem cell memory CD4+ T cells from blood. The receptors here all came from a woman aged 18-29 years in good health.

The chain recombines TRBV11-2 with TRBJ1-6; D is uncertain. This CDR3 has 15 amino acids. V lost 1 base and J lost 7, with 11 bases in between. The germline V gene has CDR1 SGHAT and CDR2 FQNNGV. As DNA, the CDR3 is TGTGCCAGCAGCTTAGTTGCATCAGGAAATTCACCCCTCCACTTT. This encodes CASSLVASGNSPLHF.

CDR3 sequence reads: CASSLGGEGYGYTF. CDR3 in DNA: TGTGCCAGCAGCTTAGGCGGAGAGGGCTATGGCTACACCTTC. The chain joins TRBV7-9 to TRBJ1-2, with no clear D. The CDR3 has 14 amino acids. Trimming shortened V by 1 base and J by 4 bases, and 10 bases separated the two germline ends. The germline V gene has CDR1 SEHNR and CDR2 FQNEAQ (reference sequence).

This clone was detected only a few times. This chain connects TRBV6-5 to TRBJ1-5, with 9 bases aligning to TRBD1. The CDR3 has 15 amino acids. Germline V lookup: CDR1 MNHEY, CDR2 SVGAGI. Trimming at V came to 11 bases and at J to 5 bases, leaving 13 bases not matched to a gene. The CDR3 DNA sequence: TGTGCCGCCGGGACAGGGAGTACGGGCGATCAGCCCCAGCATTTT. Its protein is CAAGTGSTGDQPQHF.

This clone was observed a few times. This sequence joins TRBV29-1 and TRBJ1-2, with TRBD1 identical over 7 bases. Germline loops: CDR1 SQVTM, CDR2 ANQGSEA. The CDR3 covers 13 residues. V shed 7 bases, J shed 5 bases, and the junction held 10 bases outside the gene matches. CDR3 sequence (DNA): TGCAGCGGCTCGATAGGACAGGAATATGGCTACACCTTC. Amino acids: CSGSIGQEYGYTF.

This chain joins TRBV2 and TRBJ1-2; 10 nucleotides agree with TRBD1. The CDR3 length is 16 residues. V dropped 1 base and J dropped 8; count of bases not matched to a gene: 10. Germline-derived CDR1 and CDR2 are SNHLY and FYNNEI. The CDR3 DNA reads as TGTGCCAGCAGTGAAGTGGGGACAGGGGCGACGCGGGGCTACACCTTC. Protein sequence: CASSEVGTGATRGYTF.

This clone occurred once. The sample has other DNA sequences that encode this CDR3 too. The chain joins TRBV18 to TRBJ1-5; unclear D gene. Germline CDR1 and CDR2: KGHSH and LQKENI. The V gene lost 2 bases and the J gene lost 5 bases, with 7 bases spanning the gap. This CDR3 is 13 amino acids long. CDR3: CASSPGEDQPQHF. The CDR3 nucleotides read TGTGCCAGCTCACCAGGGGAGGATCAGCCCCAGCATTTT.

V is TRBV7-8 and J is TRBJ1-2, with TRBD1 matching 7 bases. CDR1 and CDR2 from the germline V gene are SGHVS and FQNEAQ. V shed 2 bases, J shed 4 bases, and the junction held 4 bases outside the gene matches. This CDR3 region has 14 residues. CDR3 sequence (DNA): TGTGCCAGCAGCTTAACAGGGGATAGCTATGGCTACACCTTC. Its protein is CASSLTGDSYGYTF.

The V call is TRBV6-5, the J call TRBJ1-2, with TRBD1 identical over 7 bases. V gave up 2 bases and J gave up 2 bases; unmatched junction bases: 2. The germline gives CDR1 MNHEY, CDR2 SVGAGI. The CDR3 loop spans 14 amino acids. The CDR3 nucleotides read TGTGCCAGCAGTTACGACAGGGTAAACTATGGCTACACCTTC. It yields the protein CASSYDRVNYGYTF.

The chain recombines TRBV5-6 with TRBJ2-3; D possibly corresponds to TRBD1 (5 bases). The V gene's germline CDR1 is SGHDT and CDR2 YYEEEE. Trimming stripped 0 bases from V and 3 bases from J, with 11 bases between. This CDR3 contains 15 residues. Here the CDR3 DNA reads TGTGCCAGCAGCTTGGGGCAGGGCACGACAGATACGCAGTATTTT. Its protein is CASSLGQGTTDTQYF.

CDR3 DNA: TGCGCCAGCAACCCCCCTGGGGCATACTACAATGAGCAGTTCTTC. This translates into CASNPPGAYYNEQFF. The chain links TRBV5-1 to TRBJ2-1; tentatively, D is TRBD1 (5 bases). Germline CDR1 and CDR2: SGHRS and YFSETQ. The length of the CDR3 is 15 residues. V lost 6 bases and J 3 bases, leaving 16 bases between the germline ends.

This clone came up a few times. The rearrangement joins TRBV7-9 to TRBJ2-1; a weak D match, TRBD2 (6 bases). Germline V gene lookup returns CDR1 SEHNR and CDR2 FQNEAQ (reference sequence). The CDR3 has 13 amino acids. Trimming took off 5 bases at V and 12 bases at J, with 17 bases between the two ends. CDR3 region: CASSLLSAGWQFF. CDR3 bases: TGTGCCAGCAGCCTCCTGAGCGCGGGATGGCAGTTCTTC. Filled out from reference TRBV7-9 and TRBJ2-1, the complete variable domain reads DTGVSQNPRHKITKRGQNVTFRCDPISEHNRLYWYRQTLGQGPEFLTYFQNEAQLEKSRLLSDRFSAERPKGSFSTLEIQRTEQGDSAMYLCASSLLSAGWQFFGPGTRLTVL.

This clone appeared a few times. V usage is TRBV7-3 and J usage is TRBJ2-1; 7 nucleotides agree with TRBD1. This CDR3 spans 12 amino acids. The ends lost 5 bases at V and 8 bases at J; junction bases unmatched: 3. Looked up from germline, CDR1 is SGHTA and CDR2 is FQGTGA. This chain's CDR3 is CASSRQGYEQFF. CDR3 in DNA: TGTGCCAGCAGCCGACAGGGCTATGAGCAGTTCTTC. The variable domain in full, with the rest retrieved from reference TRBV7-3 and TRBJ2-1, is GAGVSQTPSNKVTEKGKYVELRCDPISGHTALYWYRQSLGQGPEFLIYFQGTGAADDSGLPNDRFFAVRPEGSVSTLKIQRTERGDSAVYLCASSRQGYEQFFGPGTRLTVL.

The J gene is TRBJ1-1, the V gene TRBV6-1, with 10 positions matching TRBD1. The trim removed 4 bases at V and 3 bases at J, leaving 8 bases unmatched. The CDR3 runs to 16 residues. CDR1 is MNHNS and CDR2 is SASEGT in the germline V gene. The CDR3 sequence is CASSGQGASLHTEAFF. The CDR3 coding sequence is TGTGCCAGCAGTGGACAGGGGGCTTCCCTCCACACTGAAGCTTTCTTT.

The genes are TRBV2 and TRBJ2-5; 15 nucleotides agree with TRBD2. The junction had 6 bases not matched to a gene; V was cut back by 7 bases and J by 0 bases. CDR1 is SNHLY, CDR2 FYNNEI, per germline. The CDR3 extends over 17 amino acids. The CDR3 is CASKGLAGGLDQETQYF. CDR3 bases: TGTGCCAGCAAGGGACTAGCGGGGGGCTTGGACCAAGAGACCCAGTACTTC.

The chain has TRBV7-9 and TRBJ2-6, with 7 bases matching TRBD1. With 5 bases clipped from V and 0 bases from J, the junction kept 13 bases outside the gene matches. The CDR3 spans 19 residues. In germline, CDR1 is SEHNR, CDR2 FQNEAQ (reference sequence). The CDR3, as DNA: TGTGCCAGCAGCCGACTCCGGGACAGCTCTACCTCTGGGGCCAACGTCCTGACTTTC. This translates into CASSRLRDSSTSGANVLTF.

The CDR3 is CASSLAGTGERGYTF. CDR3 bases: TGCGCCAGCAGCTTGGCCGGGACAGGGGAACGAGGCTACACCTTC. The genes are TRBV5-1 and TRBJ1-2; 10 positions match TRBD1. Trimming took 0 bases from V and 8 from J; bases not matched to a gene: 7. The CDR3 length is 15 residues. Looked up from germline, CDR1 is SGHRS and CDR2 is YFSETQ.

The genes are TRBV10-3 and TRBJ1-1; 7 nucleotides align to TRBD1. CDR3 size: 13 residues. Trimming at V came to 6 bases and at J to 4 bases, leaving 5 bases not matched to a gene. Germline lookup yields CDR1 ENHRY and CDR2 SYGVKD. The CDR3 is CAISDRVGTEAFF. The CDR3 bases are TGTGCCATCAGCGACAGGGTAGGCACTGAAGCTTTCTTT.

The CDR3 bases are TGTGCCAGCAGCCCGAGGGTGTCAGCGGCGGGTCCCATATATTTT. As protein: CASSPRVSAAGPIYF. The chain joins TRBV7-2 to TRBJ1-3; no clear D. The CDR3 contains 15 residues. CDR1 and CDR2 (germline): SGHTA, FQGNSA. Trimming took 5 bases from V and 11 from J, leaving 22 bases between them.

This clone is a singleton in its sample. V gene TRBV30 combines with J gene TRBJ2-3; D might be TRBD1 (8 bases). The V and J ends lost 2 bases and 4 bases respectively, with 16 bases between them. There are 15 residues in the CDR3. Germline loops: CDR1 GTSNPN, CDR2 SVGIG (reference sequence). The DNA for the CDR3 is TGTGCCTGGAGTTACGGACAGGGAGGGTCAGATACGCAGTATTTT. Amino acids: CAWSYGQGGSDTQYF.

This clone was seen only a few times. The gene calls are TRBV2 and TRBJ2-7; 7 nucleotides match TRBD1. Unmatched junction bases numbered 7, after V lost 6 bases and J lost 2 bases. Germline V lookup: CDR1 SNHLY, CDR2 FYNNEI. The CDR3 is made up of 14 amino acids. The CDR3 DNA reads as TGTGCCAGCAGACCTCAAGACAGGGCCTACGAGCAGTACTTC. Protein product: CASRPQDRAYEQYF.

The V gene is TRBV20-1, the J gene TRBJ1-2; D perhaps matches TRBD1 (6 bases). Germline assignment: CDR1 DFQATT and CDR2 SNEGSKA (reference sequence). The CDR3 covers 10 residues. Between the trimmed V and J ends, which lost 6 bases and 6 bases, there was a span of 8 bases. The CDR3 DNA reads TGCAGTGCCAGGACAGATGGCTACACCTTC. Encoded protein: CSARTDGYTF.

This clone turned up a few times. The chain combines TRBV7-8 with TRBJ2-7, with TRBD2 matching over 8 bases. Germline assignment: CDR1 SGHVS and CDR2 FQNEAQ. This CDR3 has 14 residues. V was pared by 1 base and J by 4 bases, with 3 bases of the junction left unmatched. CDR3 protein: CASSLEGTRYEQYF. CDR3 coding DNA: TGTGCCAGCAGCTTAGAGGGGACTAGATACGAGCAGTACTTC.

The sample holds a few counts of this clone. This chain joins TRBV21-1 and TRBJ2-3; whether TRBD1, the table's D call, matches the DNA was not checked. TRBV21-1 is described as a pseudogene. This CDR3 region has 15 residues. The CDR3 is CASSPPGASTDTQYF. The CDR3 DNA follows: TGTGCCAGCAGCCCCCCAGGGGCTAGCACAGATACGCAGTATTTT.